The following is a T cell receptor (beta chain) sequence with its context. This entry is derived from a study of shared clonotypes between healthy human individuals. Germline V gene lookup returns CDR1 SGHRS and CDR2 YFSETQ. This CDR3 has 14 residues. The V gene lost 4 bases and the J gene lost 8 bases, with 18 bases spanning the gap. The method was immunoSEQ multiplex PCR; TCRdb's version includes in-frame clones alone and lacks a portion of them. The table lists over 2 million clones, 95% of them singletons. The TCR was taken from a man aged 18-30 years in good health. The gene calls are TRBV5-1 and TRBJ1-2; D is perhaps TRBD1 (5 bases). Specimen: naive CD4+ T cells sorted from blood. The subset denotes: CD45RA+ positively selected. The CDR3 sequence: CASSPAGQQKGYTF. CDR3 sequence (DNA): TGCGCCAGCAGCCCGGCGGGGCAGCAGAAAGGCTACACCTTC.